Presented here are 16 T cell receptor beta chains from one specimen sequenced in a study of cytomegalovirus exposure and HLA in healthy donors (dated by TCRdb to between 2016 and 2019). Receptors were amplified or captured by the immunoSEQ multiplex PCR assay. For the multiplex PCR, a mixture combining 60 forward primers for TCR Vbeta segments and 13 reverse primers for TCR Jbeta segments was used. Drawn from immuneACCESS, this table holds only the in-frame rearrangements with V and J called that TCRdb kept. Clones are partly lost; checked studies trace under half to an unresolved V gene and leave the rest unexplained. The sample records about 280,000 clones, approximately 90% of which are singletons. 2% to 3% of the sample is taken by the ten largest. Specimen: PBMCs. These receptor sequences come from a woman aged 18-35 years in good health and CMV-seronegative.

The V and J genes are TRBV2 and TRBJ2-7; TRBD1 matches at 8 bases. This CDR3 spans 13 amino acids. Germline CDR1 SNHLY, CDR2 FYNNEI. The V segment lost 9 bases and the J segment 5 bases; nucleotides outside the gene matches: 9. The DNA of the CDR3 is TGTGCCAGTTACCTGGACAGGGCTCACGAGCAGTACTTC. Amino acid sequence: CASYLDRAHEQYF.

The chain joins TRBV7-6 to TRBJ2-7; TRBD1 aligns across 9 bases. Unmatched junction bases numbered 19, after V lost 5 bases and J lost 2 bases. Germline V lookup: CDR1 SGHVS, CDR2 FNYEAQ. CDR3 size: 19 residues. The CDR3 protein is CASSPLSGSGTGSAYEQYF. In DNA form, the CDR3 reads TGTGCCAGCAGCCCGCTTAGTGGTTCCGGGACAGGGTCAGCCTACGAGCAGTACTTC.

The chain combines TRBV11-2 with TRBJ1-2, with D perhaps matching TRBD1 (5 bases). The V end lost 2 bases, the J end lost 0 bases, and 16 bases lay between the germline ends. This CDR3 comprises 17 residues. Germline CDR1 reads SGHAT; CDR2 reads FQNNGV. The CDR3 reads CASSLRGGALANYGYTF. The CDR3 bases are TGTGCCAGCAGCTTAAGGGGCGGAGCCTTAGCTAACTATGGCTACACCTTC. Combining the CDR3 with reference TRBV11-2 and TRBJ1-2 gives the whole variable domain EAGVAQSPRYKIIEKRQSVAFWCNPISGHATLYWYQQILGQGPKLLIQFQNNGVVDDSQLPKDRFSAERLKGVDSTLKIQPAKLEDSAVYLCASSLRGGALANYGYTFGSGTRLTVV.

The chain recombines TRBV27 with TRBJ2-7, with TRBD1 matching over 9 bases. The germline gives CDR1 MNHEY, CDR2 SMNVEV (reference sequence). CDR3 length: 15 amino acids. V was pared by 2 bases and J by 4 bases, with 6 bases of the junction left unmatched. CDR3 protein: CASSLIWDRDYEQYF. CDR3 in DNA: TGTGCCAGCAGTTTAATCTGGGACAGGGATTACGAGCAGTACTTC.

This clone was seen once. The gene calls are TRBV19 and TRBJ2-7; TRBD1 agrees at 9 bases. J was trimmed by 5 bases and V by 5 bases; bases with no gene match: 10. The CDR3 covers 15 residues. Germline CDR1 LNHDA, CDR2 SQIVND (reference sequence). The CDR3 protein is CASSSQGARYDEQYF. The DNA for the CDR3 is TGTGCCAGTAGTTCACAGGGGGCCCGCTATGACGAGCAGTACTTC.

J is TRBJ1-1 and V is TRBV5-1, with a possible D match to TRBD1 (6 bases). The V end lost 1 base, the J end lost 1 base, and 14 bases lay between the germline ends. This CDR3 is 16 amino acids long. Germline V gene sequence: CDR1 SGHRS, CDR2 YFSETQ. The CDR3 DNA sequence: TGCGCCAGCAGCTTGTTTCCTGCAGGGGCGAACACTGAAGCTTTCTTT. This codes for CASSLFPAGANTEAFF.

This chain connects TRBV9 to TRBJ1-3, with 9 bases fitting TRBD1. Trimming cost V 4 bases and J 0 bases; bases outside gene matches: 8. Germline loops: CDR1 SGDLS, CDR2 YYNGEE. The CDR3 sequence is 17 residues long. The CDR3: CASSPGQGRYSGNTIYF. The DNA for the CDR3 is TGTGCCAGCAGCCCCGGACAGGGGCGATACTCTGGAAACACCATATATTTT.

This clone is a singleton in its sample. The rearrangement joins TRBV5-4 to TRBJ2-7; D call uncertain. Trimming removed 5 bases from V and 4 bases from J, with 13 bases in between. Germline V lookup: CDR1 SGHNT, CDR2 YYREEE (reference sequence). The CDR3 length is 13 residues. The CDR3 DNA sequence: TGTGCCAGCAGGCCCGGAGCTGGATACGAGCAGTACTTC. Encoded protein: CASRPGAGYEQYF.

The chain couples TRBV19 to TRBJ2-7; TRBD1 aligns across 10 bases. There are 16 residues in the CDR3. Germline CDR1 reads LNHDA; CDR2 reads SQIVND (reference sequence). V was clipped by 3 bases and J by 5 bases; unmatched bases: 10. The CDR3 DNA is TGTGCCAGTAGTATCTACCCGACAGGGGGCTACGACGAGCAGTACTTC. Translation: CASSIYPTGGYDEQYF.

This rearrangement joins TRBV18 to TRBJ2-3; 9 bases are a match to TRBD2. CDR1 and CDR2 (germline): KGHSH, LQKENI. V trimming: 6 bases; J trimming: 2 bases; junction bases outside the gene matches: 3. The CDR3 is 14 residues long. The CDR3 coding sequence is TGTGCCAGCTCTAGACTAGCGGACACAGATACGCAGTATTTT. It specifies CASSRLADTDTQYF. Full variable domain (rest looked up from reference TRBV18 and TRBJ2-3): NAGVMQNPRHLVRRRGQEARLRCSPMKGHSHVYWYRQLPEEGLKFMVYLQKENIIDESGMPKERFSAEFPKEGPSILRIQQVVRGDSAAYFCASSRLADTDTQYFGPGTRLTVL.

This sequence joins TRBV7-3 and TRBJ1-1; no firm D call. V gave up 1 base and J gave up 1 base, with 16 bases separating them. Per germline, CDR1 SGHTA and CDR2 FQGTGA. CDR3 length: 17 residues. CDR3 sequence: CASSLRRATERNTEAFF. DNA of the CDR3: TGTGCCAGCAGCTTAAGGAGAGCGACGGAACGGAACACTGAAGCTTTCTTT.

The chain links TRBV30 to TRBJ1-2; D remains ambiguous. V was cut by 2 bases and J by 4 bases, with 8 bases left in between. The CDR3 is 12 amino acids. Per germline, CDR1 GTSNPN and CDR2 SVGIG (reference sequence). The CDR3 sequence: CAWSTQSYGYTF. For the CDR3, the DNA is TGTGCCTGGAGTACGCAGTCCTATGGCTACACCTTC.

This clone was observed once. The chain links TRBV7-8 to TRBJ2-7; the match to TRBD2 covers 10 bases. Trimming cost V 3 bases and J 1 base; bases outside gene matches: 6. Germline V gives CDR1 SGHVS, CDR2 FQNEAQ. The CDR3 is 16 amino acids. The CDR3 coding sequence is TGTGCCAGCAGCTTCGGGTTTAGCGGGGGGTCCTACGAGCAGTACTTC. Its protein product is CASSFGFSGGSYEQYF.

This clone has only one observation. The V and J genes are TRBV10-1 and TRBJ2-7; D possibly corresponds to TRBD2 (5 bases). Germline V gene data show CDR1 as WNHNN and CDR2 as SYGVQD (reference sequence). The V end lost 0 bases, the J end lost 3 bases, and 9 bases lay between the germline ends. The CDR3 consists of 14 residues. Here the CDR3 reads CASSESFGVYEQYF. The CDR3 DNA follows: TGCGCCAGCAGTGAGTCTTTCGGGGTCTACGAGCAGTACTTC.

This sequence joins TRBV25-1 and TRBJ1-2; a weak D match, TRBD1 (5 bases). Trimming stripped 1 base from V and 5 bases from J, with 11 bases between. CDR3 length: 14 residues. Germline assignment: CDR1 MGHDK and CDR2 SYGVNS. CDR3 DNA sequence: TGTGCCAGCAGTGAATTCGGCAGGGTGTATGGCTACACCTTC. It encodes CASSEFGRVYGYTF.

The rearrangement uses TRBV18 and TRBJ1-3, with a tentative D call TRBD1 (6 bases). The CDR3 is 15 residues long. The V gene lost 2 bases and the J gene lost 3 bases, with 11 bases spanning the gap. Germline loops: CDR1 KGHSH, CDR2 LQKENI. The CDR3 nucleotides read TGTGCCAGCTCACCATACCCAGGGGTTGGAAACACCATATATTTT. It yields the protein CASSPYPGVGNTIYF.